The next 11 T cell receptor beta chains were all read from a single sample in a study of cytomegalovirus exposure and HLA in healthy donors. The data were produced by immunoSEQ multiplex PCR, yet TCRdb's version contains in-frame clones alone and is incomplete. Of 20,000 to 25,000 clones in the sample, about 97% were seen once. Sequenced: PBMCs. All receptors derive from a man aged 25 to 40 in good health and CMV-seropositive.

This CDR3 reads CASSQEQGYSNEKLFF. DNA for the CDR3: TGCGCCAGCAGCCAGGAGCAGGGGTACTCTAATGAAAAACTGTTTTTT. The chain is built from TRBV4-3 and TRBJ1-4, with D perhaps matching TRBD1 (6 bases). The CDR3 runs to 16 residues. Trimming cost V 3 bases and J 3 bases, with 14 bases left between them. CDR1 and CDR2 (germline): LGHNA, YSLEER.

This clone was recorded once. The gene calls are TRBV6-6 and TRBJ1-5; TRBD1 agrees at 7 bases. The V segment lost 6 bases and the J segment 3 bases; nucleotides outside the gene matches: 8. Per the germline V gene, CDR1 is MNHNY and CDR2 is SVGAGI (reference sequence). This CDR3 has 15 amino acids. CDR3 sequence (DNA): TGTGCCAGCAGCCAGGGACAGACTTCCAATCAGCCCCAGCATTTT. Translating it yields CASSQGQTSNQPQHF.

This clone turned up a few times. V and J are TRBV19 and TRBJ2-2; TRBD2 agrees at 10 bases. The CDR3 length is 15 residues. V trimming: 6 bases; J trimming: 5 bases; junction bases outside the gene matches: 6. Germline loops: CDR1 LNHDA, CDR2 SQIVND (reference sequence). CDR3 sequence reads: CASSRIAGGTGELFF. As DNA, the CDR3 is TGTGCCAGTAGCAGGATAGCGGGAGGTACCGGGGAGCTGTTTTTT.

The V call is TRBV7-9, the J call TRBJ1-2, with TRBD1 identical over 7 bases. The CDR3 is 13 amino acids. The germline V gene encodes CDR1 SEHNR and CDR2 FQNEAQ (reference sequence). Trimming took 3 bases from V and 3 from J; bases not matched to a gene: 1. The CDR3 spells CASSFGQDYGYTF. The DNA of the CDR3 is TGTGCCAGCAGCTTTGGACAGGACTATGGCTACACCTTC.

This clone occurred once. This chain links TRBV19 with TRBJ2-7, with 10 bases identical to TRBD1. V was clipped by 7 bases and J by 5 bases; unmatched bases: 5. CDR3 length: 13 residues. Germline CDR1 reads LNHDA; CDR2 reads SQIVND (reference sequence). CDR3 protein: CASNRQGAHEQYF. The DNA for the CDR3 is TGTGCCAGTAATCGACAGGGGGCCCACGAGCAGTACTTC.

This chain's CDR3 is CASTPYGSGYTF. The CDR3, as DNA: TGTGCCAGCACCCCCTACGGGAGTGGCTACACCTTC. V is TRBV7-2 and J is TRBJ1-2; D call uncertain. V was clipped by 7 bases and J by 7 bases, with 13 bases between them. CDR3 length: 12 residues. The germline V gene has CDR1 SGHTA and CDR2 FQGNSA.

The chain has TRBV27 and TRBJ1-1; TRBD1 aligns across 8 bases. Germline V gives CDR1 MNHEY, CDR2 SMNVEV (reference sequence). CDR3 size: 17 residues. After removal of 3 bases from V and 5 bases from J, the junction contained 14 bases not matched to a gene. CDR3 sequence: CASSFRQGAPRRTEAFF. The CDR3 DNA sequence: TGTGCCAGCAGTTTCAGGCAGGGGGCGCCGAGACGGACTGAAGCTTTCTTT.

The CDR3 nucleotides are TGCAGCGTTGTAAGCACCTACGAGCAGTACTTC. Translated, it gives CSVVSTYEQYF. The V gene is TRBV29-1, the J gene TRBJ2-7; D uncertain. CDR3 length: 11 amino acids. V lost 4 bases, J lost 2 bases, and 6 bases lay in between. Germline lookup yields CDR1 SQVTM and CDR2 ANQGSEA.

This chain links TRBV19 with TRBJ2-2; D not certain. CDR3 length: 13 residues. Germline CDR1 is LNHDA and CDR2 is SQIVND (reference sequence). The V gene lost 5 bases and the J gene lost 2 bases, with 6 bases spanning the gap. CDR3 protein: CASSPSNTGELFF. The CDR3 bases are TGTGCCAGTAGTCCCTCTAACACCGGGGAGCTGTTTTTT.

This sequence joins TRBV5-1 and TRBJ2-2; 9 bases align to TRBD1. The CDR3 runs to 15 residues. J was trimmed by 5 bases and V by 3 bases; bases with no gene match: 5. From germline, CDR1 is SGHRS and CDR2 YFSETQ. The CDR3, as DNA: TGCGCCAGCAGCTCAACCGGGACAGGGACCGGGGAGCTGTTTTTT. Translated: CASSSTGTGTGELFF.

CDR3: CASSQDLRGQLLTDTQYF. In DNA, the CDR3 is TGCGCCAGCAGCCAAGATTTGCGGGGACAGCTTTTGACAGATACGCAGTATTTT. J is TRBJ2-3 and V is TRBV4-3; the D gene is possibly TRBD1 (7 bases). The CDR3 is 18 amino acids. Germline V CDR1 and CDR2: LGHNA, YSLEER. V was clipped by 0 bases and J by 3 bases, with 19 bases between them.